This TCR beta chain derives from a study of blood T cell repertoires in COVID-19. Germline V gives CDR1 MGHRA, CDR2 YSYEKL. This CDR3 spans 16 amino acids. V lost 7 bases and J lost 6, with 24 bases in between. Assay: immunoSEQ multiplex PCR; the TCRdb copy retains only in-frame clones and omits some. The sample records around 100,000 clones, about 85% being singletons. This clone was found a few times. The J gene is TRBJ1-2, the V gene TRBV4-1; D unclear. Sequenced input: peripheral blood. The TCR was taken from a man in his fifties in a cohort sampled during active COVID-19. CDR3 protein: CASNIGSGRVHDGYTF. In DNA, the CDR3 is TGCGCCAGCAACATCGGGAGCGGCCGAGTGCATGATGGCTACACCTTC.